What follows are 10 T cell receptor beta chains derived from one specimen sequenced in a study of T cell repertoires in cytomegalovirus infection. TCRdb reprocessed the reads via MiXCR and lists one record per CDR3 protein. The data contain 800,000 to 950,000 distinct CDR3 sequences, around a third of them singletons. These receptors are not linked to any known antigen. The sample in question was cultured CD8+ T cells from PBMCs, obtained from culture after CMV antigen stimulation. The origin of the receptors is a human donor in good health (CMV status not recorded). Some clones in this sample may be carry-over from other donors' samples.

The rearrangement links TRBV19 to TRBJ2-1; 8 bases align to TRBD1. CDR3 length: 15 amino acids. Looked up from germline, CDR1 is LNHDA and CDR2 is SQIVND (reference sequence). The V and J ends lost 4 bases and 4 bases, in that order; junction bases with no gene match: 6. The CDR3 DNA follows: TGTGCCAGTAGTAGGGTGACAGGGGCGTACAATGAGCAGTTCTTC. This translates into CASSRVTGAYNEQFF. The full variable domain, completed using reference TRBV19 and TRBJ2-1, is DGGITQSPKYLFRKEGQNVTLSCEQNLNHDAMYWYRQDPGQGLRLIYYSQIVNDFQKGDIAEGYSVSREKKESFPLTVTSAQKNPTAFYLCASSRVTGAYNEQFFGPGTRLTVL.

The V call is TRBV2, the J call TRBJ2-7; TRBD1 agrees at 9 bases. The CDR3 contains 15 residues. V dropped 2 bases and J dropped 2; count of bases not matched to a gene: 4. Germline lookup yields CDR1 SNHLY and CDR2 FYNNEI. CDR3 in DNA: TGTGCCAGCAGTGAAAGGGGACAGGGCCCCTACGAGCAGTACTTC. Protein: CASSERGQGPYEQYF.

This clonotype was found a few times. The chain combines TRBV6-1 with TRBJ2-5; weak D call: TRBD2 (6 bases). The CDR3 loop spans 15 amino acids. V shed 6 bases and J shed 5 bases, with 19 bases lying between them. Looked up from germline, CDR1 is MNHNS and CDR2 is SASEGT. CDR3 bases: TGTGCCAGCAGCGCCGCCGATCGGGGGTTGGAGACCCAGTACTTC. This sequence encodes CASSAADRGLETQYF.

This clonotype appeared a few times. The chain uses TRBV6-1 and TRBJ1-4; D ambiguous. Trimming cost V 6 bases and J 8 bases, with 16 bases left between them. The germline CDR1 and CDR2 sequences are MNHNS and SASEGT. There are 14 residues in the CDR3. The CDR3 loop reads CASSPHRLGEKLFF. The CDR3, as DNA: TGTGCCAGCAGCCCACACAGACTTGGGGAAAAACTGTTTTTT.

This clonotype has only a few counts. The chain carries TRBV7-8 and TRBJ1-1, with 10 positions matching TRBD1. Germline loops: CDR1 SGHVS, CDR2 FQNEAQ. The CDR3 sequence is 16 residues long. The V and J ends lost 1 base and 6 bases, in that order; junction bases with no gene match: 8. The CDR3 loop is CASSLGAGQGNAEAFF. CDR3 nucleotide sequence: TGTGCCAGCAGCTTAGGGGCGGGACAGGGGAATGCTGAAGCTTTCTTT.

In its sample, this clonotype was seen many times. Compared with germline, one end of the junction differs, possibly owing to a read error. This chain joins TRBV7-7 and TRBJ2-5, with 10 bases identical to TRBD1. The CDR3 sequence is 15 residues long. Looked up from germline, CDR1 is SSHAT and CDR2 is FNYEAQ (reference sequence). In nucleotides, the CDR3 is TGTGCTAGCAGCCAGACAGGGGGCGCGGTAGAGACCCAGTACTTC. Amino acid sequence: CASSQTGGAVETQYF.

In its sample, this clonotype was seen a few times. This rearrangement joins TRBV6-1 to TRBJ2-7, with D tentatively TRBD1 or TRBD2 (5 bases each). Germline CDR1 MNHNS, CDR2 SASEGT. The CDR3 has 14 amino acids. Trimming cost V 2 bases and J 4 bases, with 12 bases left between them. The CDR3 is CASSEPRGPYEQYF. In nucleotides, the CDR3 is TGTGCCAGCAGTGAACCGAGGGGACCATACGAGCAGTACTTC.

This clonotype has ten or more counts. The chain links TRBV7-6 to TRBJ1-1; D remains ambiguous. The CDR3 extends over 14 amino acids. Germline V lookup: CDR1 SGHVS, CDR2 FNYEAQ. Trimming removed 1 base at V and 1 base at J, with 7 bases between. The CDR3 DNA is TGTGCCAGCAGCTTAGAAGGGCCGAACACTGAAGCTTTCTTT. It is translated as CASSLEGPNTEAFF.

As concerns this clonotype: The junction does not match germline at one end; this may be a read error. The genes are TRBV5-6 and TRBJ1-5, with D tentatively TRBD1 (6 bases). The CDR3 sequence is 15 residues long. Germline-derived CDR1 and CDR2 are SGHDT and YYEEEE. In DNA form, the CDR3 reads TGTGCCAGCAGCTTGGAGGGACAAGTCAATCAGCCTCAGCATTTT. It specifies CASSLEGQVNQPQHF. Full variable domain (rest looked up from reference TRBV5-6 and TRBJ1-5): DAGVTQSPTHLIKTRGQQVTLRCSPKSGHDTVSWYQQALGQGPQFIFQYYEEEERQRGNFPDRFSGHQFPNYSSELNVNALLLGDSALYLCASSLEGQVNQPQHFGDGTRLSIL.

This clonotype was seen a handful of times. The chain carries TRBV14 and TRBJ2-5; D could derive from TRBD1 or TRBD2 (6 bases each). This CDR3 spans 15 amino acids. V was pared by 0 bases and J by 4 bases, with 12 bases between. The V gene's germline CDR1 is SGHDN and CDR2 FVKESK. The CDR3: CASSQERGRGETQYF. The DNA for the CDR3 is TGTGCCAGCAGCCAAGAACGGGGGCGCGGAGAGACCCAGTACTTC.